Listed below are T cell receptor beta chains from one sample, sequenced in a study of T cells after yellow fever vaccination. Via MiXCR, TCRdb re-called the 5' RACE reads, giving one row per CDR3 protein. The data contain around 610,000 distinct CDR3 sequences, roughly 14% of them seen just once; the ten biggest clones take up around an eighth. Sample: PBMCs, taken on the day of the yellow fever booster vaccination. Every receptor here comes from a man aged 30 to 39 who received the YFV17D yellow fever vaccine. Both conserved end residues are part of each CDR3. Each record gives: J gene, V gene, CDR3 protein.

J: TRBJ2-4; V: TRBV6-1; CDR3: CASSDPSVLKNIQYF
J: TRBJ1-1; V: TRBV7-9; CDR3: CASSTSEGLGRAAFF
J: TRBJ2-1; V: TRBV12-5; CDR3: CASGFARLAGDEQFF
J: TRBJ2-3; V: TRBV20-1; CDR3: CSARSRTALTSTDTQYF
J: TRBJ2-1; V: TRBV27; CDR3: CASSLKGNEQFF
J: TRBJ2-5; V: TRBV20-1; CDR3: CSARKGSQETQYF
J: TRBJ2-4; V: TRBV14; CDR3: CASSQDRLVQYF
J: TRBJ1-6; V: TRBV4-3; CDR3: CASSQETTAYNSPLHF
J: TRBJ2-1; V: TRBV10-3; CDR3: CAISGGNGEQFF
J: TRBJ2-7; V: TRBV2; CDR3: CASSPSGSVTHEQYF
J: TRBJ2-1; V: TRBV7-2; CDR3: CASSYGGQPFNEQFF
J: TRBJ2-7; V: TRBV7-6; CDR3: CASSPRQVPYEQYF
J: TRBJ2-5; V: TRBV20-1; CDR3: CSARDPASGGETQYF
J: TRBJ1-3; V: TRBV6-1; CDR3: CATNLPVGSGNTIYF
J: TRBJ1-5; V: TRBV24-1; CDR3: CATKGNGFNQPQHF
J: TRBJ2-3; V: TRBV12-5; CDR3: CASGQGLAVTTDTQYF
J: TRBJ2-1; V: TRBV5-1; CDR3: CASSLTSGGNNEQFF
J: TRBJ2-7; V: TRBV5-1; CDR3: CASRFLAGPTYEQYF
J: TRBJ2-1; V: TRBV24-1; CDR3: CATSDSSPIAGAGNEQFF
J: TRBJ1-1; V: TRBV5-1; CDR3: CASSSLQGRNTEAFF
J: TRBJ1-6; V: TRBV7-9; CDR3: CASRGGAGLNSPLHF
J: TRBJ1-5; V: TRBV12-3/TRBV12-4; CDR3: CASSFGNQPQHF
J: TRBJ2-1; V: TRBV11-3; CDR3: CASSTRDRPTNEQFF
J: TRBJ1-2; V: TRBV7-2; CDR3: CASSLVPEPGGGYTF
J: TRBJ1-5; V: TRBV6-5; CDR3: CASSYQGLGNQPQHF
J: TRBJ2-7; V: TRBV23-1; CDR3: CASRPNGRTSHEQYF
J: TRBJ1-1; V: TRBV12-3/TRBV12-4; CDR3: CASSLSLAGFEAEAFF